The rows below give T cell receptor beta chains drawn from one sample of a study of Graves' ophthalmopathy and Graves' hyperthyroidism. TCRdb used MiXCR to reprocess the multiplex PCR reads, holding one entry per CDR3 protein. This sample has 560,000 or so distinct CDR3 sequences, with 35% to 40% found just once. Sequencing used peripheral blood or thyroid tissue (not recorded which). The source is an adult man with Graves' hyperthyroidism. CDR3s include the opening cysteine and the closing phenylalanine or tryptophan. The order of the fields is D gene, V gene, CDR3 length, clone size, J gene, CDR3 DNA, CDR3 protein. The D gene is left open where the match is weak. A row's size may be missing; if present it is once, few, many or a size class.

TRBD1	TRBV20-1	14	.	TRBJ1-6	TGCAGTGCTAGACGACAGGGTGAGATTTCACCCCTCCACTTT	CSARRQGEISPLHF
TRBD1	TRBV7-2	17	.	TRBJ1-1	TGTGCCAGCAGTTACAGCGGGCTCAGGGGGCCGTACACTGAAGCTTTCTTT	CASSYSGLRGPYTEAFF
.	TRBV10-3	15	.	TRBJ1-2	TGTGCCATCAGTGAGCGGTTTAGCGGGGGCTATGGCTACACCTTC	CAISERFSGGYGYTF
.	TRBV24-1	12	many	TRBJ1-6	TGTGCCACCAGTGATGGGCCTTCACCCCTCCACTTT	CATSDGPSPLHF
.	TRBV7-8	12	many	TRBJ2-7	TGTGCCAGCAGCTTACCGGCCTACGAGCAGTACTTC	CASSLPAYEQYF
.	TRBV7-3	17	.	TRBJ2-2	TGTGCCAGCAGCCAAGATCGTATAGGGGTCAACACCGGGGAGCTGTTTTTT	CASSQDRIGVNTGELFF
.	TRBV7-9	17	many	TRBJ1-1	TGTGCCAGCAGCGACACTTCCCTCAGAGCATGGAACACTGAAGCTTTCTTT	CASSDTSLRAWNTEAFF
TRBD1	TRBV7-9	14	few	TRBJ2-7	TGCGCCAGCAGCCCATGGACAGGGGAATACGAGCAGTACTTC	CASSPWTGEYEQYF
TRBD1	TRBV7-8	15	many	TRBJ1-6	TGTGCCAGCAGATTGACAGGGGGCTATAATTCACCCCTCCACTTT	CASRLTGGYNSPLHF
TRBD2	TRBV18	15	.	TRBJ2-5	TGTGCCAGCTCACCGGGACTAGCGGTCCAAGAGACCCAGTACTTC	CASSPGLAVQETQYF